This TCR beta chain was recorded in a study of Graves' ophthalmopathy and Graves' hyperthyroidism. At the level of the study: Prior to any treatment, peripheral blood was collected at the time of initial diagnosis. Points from the study as a whole: Using 13 signatures, a model distinguished ophthalmopathy from stable hyperthyroidism, reaching about 85% sensitivity and approximately 84% specificity.

Cases classed as stable hyperthyroidism had no ophthalmopathy within 18 months of follow-up. New diagnoses, under 2 months' duration, and ages 18 to 65 characterized the hyperthyroidism patients. Beta-chain TCR CDR3 regions were amplified from RNA transcripts. The authors performed first-round RT-PCR with HTBI primers and then a second-round multiplex PCR. TCRdb redid the calling of the multiplex PCR reads with MiXCR, one entry per CDR3 protein. The sample includes roughly 420,000 distinct CDR3 sequences, around 21% of them seen just once. The table lists this clonotype with many counts. Its antigen is unidentified. Germline V gives CDR1 MNHEY, CDR2 SMNVEV (reference sequence). The CDR3 consists of 14 residues. Between the trimmed V and J ends, which lost 7 bases and 5 bases, there was a span of 14 bases.

The sample comprised peripheral blood. This TCR was recovered from a woman between 18 and 29 years old with stable Graves' hyperthyroidism. V is TRBV27 and J is TRBJ2-2, with D possibly TRBD1 on 6 matching bases. In DNA form, the CDR3 reads TGTGCCAGCACCATGACAGGACCGACCGGGGAGCTGTTTTTT. Residues: CASTMTGPTGELFF.